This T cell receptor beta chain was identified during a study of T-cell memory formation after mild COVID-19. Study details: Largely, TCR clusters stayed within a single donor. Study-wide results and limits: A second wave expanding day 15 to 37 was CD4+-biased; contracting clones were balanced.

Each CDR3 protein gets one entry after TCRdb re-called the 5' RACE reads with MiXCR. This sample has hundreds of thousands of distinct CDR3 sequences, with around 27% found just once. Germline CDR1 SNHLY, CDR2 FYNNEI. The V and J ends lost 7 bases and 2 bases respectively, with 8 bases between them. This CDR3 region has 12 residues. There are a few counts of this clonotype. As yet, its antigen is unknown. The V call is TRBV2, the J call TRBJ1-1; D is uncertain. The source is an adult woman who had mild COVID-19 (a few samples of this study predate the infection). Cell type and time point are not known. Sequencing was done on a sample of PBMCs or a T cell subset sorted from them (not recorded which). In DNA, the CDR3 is TGTGCCAGCATTGAGTTTAACACTGAAGCTTTCTTT. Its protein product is CASIEFNTEAFF.